Listed below are T cell receptor beta chains from one sample, sequenced in a study of T cells in Graves' hyperthyroidism and ophthalmopathy. TCRdb itself ran the multiplex PCR reads through MiXCR, one entry per CDR3 protein. Of 450,000 to 650,000 distinct CDR3 sequences in the sample, 17% were seen once. Sequencing used blood. These receptor sequences come from a woman aged 18 to 35 with Graves' ophthalmopathy. Both conserved end residues are part of each CDR3. The order of the fields is V gene, J gene, CDR3 protein.

TRBV7-9	TRBJ2-3	CASSMGAEITDTQYF
TRBV9	TRBJ2-7	CASSVDPKGAGEQYF
TRBV12-3/TRBV12-4	TRBJ2-1	CASGGLAGDQFF
TRBV2	TRBJ1-4	CASSKLQGNEKLFF
TRBV2	TRBJ1-3	CASRRQGTGNTIYF
TRBV18	TRBJ2-1	CASSPEQGFAYNEQFF
TRBV6-1	TRBJ1-4	CASSFTSGQVGTNEKLFF
TRBV6-2/TRBV6-3	TRBJ2-1	CASSSRTSGLNEQFF
TRBV5-4	TRBJ2-1	CASSLGGPRGEQFF
TRBV25-1	TRBJ1-2	CASSDQRGVNYGYTF
TRBV28	TRBJ1-3	CASRVEPGNTIYF
TRBV7-9	TRBJ2-2	CASSGTSGRGAGELFF
TRBV4-1	TRBJ2-5	CASSQEGRDSETQYF
TRBV11-2	TRBJ2-3	CASSLEVPTSGITSTDTQYF
TRBV30	TRBJ1-1	CAWSVQGARGITEAFF
TRBV6-1	TRBJ2-5	CASSSVARGVAETQYF